The present entry profiles one T cell receptor beta chain with its context. The study ran its PCR with 60 Vbeta and 13 Jbeta primers. Using immunoSEQ multiplex PCR, the repertoire was profiled, and TCRdb retains in-frame clones only, with some absent. The table lists 150,000 to 200,000 clones, about three quarters of them singletons. The data originate from a study of cytomegalovirus exposure and HLA in healthy donors. The V gene end was trimmed by 0 bases and the J gene end by 7 bases; junction bases not matched to a gene: 10. The germline gives CDR1 LNHNV, CDR2 YYDKDF (reference sequence). The CDR3 is 17 amino acids.

The sequenced sample consisted of PBMCs. The clonotype was recovered from a man aged 35 to 55 in good health and CMV-seropositive. This chain links TRBV15 with TRBJ2-4; 9 positions match TRBD2. The DNA of the CDR3 is TGTGCCACCAGCAGAGATCAGGCAGCGGGAGGAGGGAACATTCAGTACTTC. Its protein is CATSRDQAAGGGNIQYF.